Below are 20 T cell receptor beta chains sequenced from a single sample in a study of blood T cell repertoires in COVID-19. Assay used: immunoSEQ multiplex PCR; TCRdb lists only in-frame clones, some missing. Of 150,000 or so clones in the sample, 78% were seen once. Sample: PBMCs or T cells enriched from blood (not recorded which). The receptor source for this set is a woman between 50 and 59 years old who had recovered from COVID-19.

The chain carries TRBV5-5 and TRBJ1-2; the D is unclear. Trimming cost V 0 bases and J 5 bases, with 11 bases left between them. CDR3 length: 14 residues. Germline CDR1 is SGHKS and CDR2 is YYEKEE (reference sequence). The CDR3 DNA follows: TGTGCCAGCAGCTTGGCTTCAGATGATTATGGCTACACCTTC. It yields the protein CASSLASDDYGYTF.

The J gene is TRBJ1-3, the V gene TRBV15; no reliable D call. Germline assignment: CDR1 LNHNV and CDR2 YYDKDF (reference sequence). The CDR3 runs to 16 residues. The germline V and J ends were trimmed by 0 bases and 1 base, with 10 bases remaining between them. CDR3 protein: CATSRDHGGSGNTIYF. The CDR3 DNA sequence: TGTGCCACCAGCAGAGATCACGGAGGGTCTGGAAACACCATATATTTT.

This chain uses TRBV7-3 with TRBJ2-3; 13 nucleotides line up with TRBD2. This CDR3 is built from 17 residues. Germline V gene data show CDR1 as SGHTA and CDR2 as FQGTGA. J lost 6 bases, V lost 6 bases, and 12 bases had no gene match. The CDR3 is CASSSGLAGPRGDTQYF. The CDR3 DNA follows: TGTGCCAGCAGTTCGGGACTAGCGGGGCCCCGAGGGGATACGCAGTATTTT. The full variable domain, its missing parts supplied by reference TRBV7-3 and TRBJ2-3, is GAGVSQTPSNKVTEKGKYVELRCDPISGHTALYWYRQSLGQGPEFLIYFQGTGAADDSGLPNDRFFAVRPEGSVSTLKIQRTERGDSAVYLCASSSGLAGPRGDTQYFGPGTRLTVL.

CDR3 in amino acids: CASSLASMPEGSQPQHF. CDR3 bases: TGTGCCAGCAGCTTAGCGTCCATGCCGGAGGGGAGTCAGCCCCAGCATTTT. The V and J genes are TRBV7-2 and TRBJ1-5, with D possibly being TRBD1 (5 bases). V was pared by 0 bases and J by 6 bases, with 18 bases between. The V gene's germline CDR1 is SGHTA and CDR2 FQGNSA. The CDR3 has 17 amino acids.

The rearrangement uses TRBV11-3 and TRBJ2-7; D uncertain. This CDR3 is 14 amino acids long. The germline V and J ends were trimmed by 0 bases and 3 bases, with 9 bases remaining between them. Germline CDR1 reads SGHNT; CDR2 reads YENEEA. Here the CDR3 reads CASSLDPNSYEQYF. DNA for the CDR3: TGTGCCAGCAGCTTAGACCCAAACAGCTACGAGCAGTACTTC.

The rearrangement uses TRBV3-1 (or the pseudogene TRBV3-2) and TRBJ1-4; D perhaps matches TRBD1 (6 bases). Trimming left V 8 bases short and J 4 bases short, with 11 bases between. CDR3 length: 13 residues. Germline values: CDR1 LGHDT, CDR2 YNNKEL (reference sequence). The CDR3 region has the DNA TGTGCCAGCGCAGGGGCGGATAATGAAAAACTGTTTTTT. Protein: CASAGADNEKLFF.

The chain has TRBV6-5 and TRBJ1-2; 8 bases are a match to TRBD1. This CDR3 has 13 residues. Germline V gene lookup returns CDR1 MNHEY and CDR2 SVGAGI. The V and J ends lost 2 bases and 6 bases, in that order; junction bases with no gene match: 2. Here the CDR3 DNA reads TGTGCCAGCAGTTACGACAGGGGAAATGGCTACACCTTC. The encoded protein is CASSYDRGNGYTF.

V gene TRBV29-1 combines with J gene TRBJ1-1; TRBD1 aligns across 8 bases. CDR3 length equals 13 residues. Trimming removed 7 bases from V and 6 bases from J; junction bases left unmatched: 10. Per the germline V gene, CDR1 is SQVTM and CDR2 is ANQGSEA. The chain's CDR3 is CSARTGFSAEAFF. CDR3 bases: TGCAGCGCCCGGACAGGGTTTAGCGCTGAAGCTTTCTTT.

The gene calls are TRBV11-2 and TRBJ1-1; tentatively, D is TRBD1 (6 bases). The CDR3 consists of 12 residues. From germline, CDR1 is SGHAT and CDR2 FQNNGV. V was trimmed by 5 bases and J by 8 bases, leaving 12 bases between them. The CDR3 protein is CASSQRGGEAFF. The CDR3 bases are TGTGCCAGCAGCCAACGAGGGGGAGAAGCTTTCTTT. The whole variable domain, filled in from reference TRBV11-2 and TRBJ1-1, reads EAGVAQSPRYKIIEKRQSVAFWCNPISGHATLYWYQQILGQGPKLLIQFQNNGVVDDSQLPKDRFSAERLKGVDSTLKIQPAKLEDSAVYLCASSQRGGEAFFGQGTRLTVV.

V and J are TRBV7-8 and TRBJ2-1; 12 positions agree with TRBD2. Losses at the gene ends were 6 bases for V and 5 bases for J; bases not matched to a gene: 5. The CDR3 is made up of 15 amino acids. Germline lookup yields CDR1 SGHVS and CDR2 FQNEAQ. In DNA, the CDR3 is TGTGCCAGCAGACTACTAGCGGGGGGCCACAATGAGCAGTTCTTC. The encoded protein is CASRLLAGGHNEQFF.

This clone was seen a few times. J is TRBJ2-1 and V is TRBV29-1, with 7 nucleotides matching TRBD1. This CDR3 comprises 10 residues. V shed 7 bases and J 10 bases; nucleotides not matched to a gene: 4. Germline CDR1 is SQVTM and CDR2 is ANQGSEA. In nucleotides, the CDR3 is TGCAGCGGGGGGACAGAAGAGCAGTTCTTC. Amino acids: CSGGTEEQFF.

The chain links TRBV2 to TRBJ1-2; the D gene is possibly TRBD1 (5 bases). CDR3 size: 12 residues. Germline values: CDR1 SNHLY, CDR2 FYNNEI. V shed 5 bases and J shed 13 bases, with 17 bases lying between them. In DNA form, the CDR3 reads TGTGCCAGCAGTCAACGGGACTCCGTGGGCACCTTC. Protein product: CASSQRDSVGTF.

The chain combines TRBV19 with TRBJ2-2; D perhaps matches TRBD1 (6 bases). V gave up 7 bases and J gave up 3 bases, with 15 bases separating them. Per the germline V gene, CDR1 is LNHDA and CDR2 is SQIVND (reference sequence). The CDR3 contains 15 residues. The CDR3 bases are TGTGCCAGTATCGGCAGGGGCCAACACACCGGGGAGCTGTTTTTT. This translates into CASIGRGQHTGELFF.

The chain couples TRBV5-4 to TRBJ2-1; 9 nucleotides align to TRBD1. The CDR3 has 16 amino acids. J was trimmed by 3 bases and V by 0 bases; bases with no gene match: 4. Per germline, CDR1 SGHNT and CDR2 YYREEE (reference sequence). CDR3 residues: CASSLAGGQGYNEQFF. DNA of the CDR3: TGTGCCAGCAGCTTGGCCGGGGGACAGGGCTACAATGAGCAGTTCTTC.

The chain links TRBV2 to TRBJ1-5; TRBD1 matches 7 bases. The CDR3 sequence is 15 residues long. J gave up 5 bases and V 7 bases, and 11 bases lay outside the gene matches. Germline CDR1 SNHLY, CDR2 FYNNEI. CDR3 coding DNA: TGTGCCAGCAACCGAGGAGGAACAGGGGATCAGCCCCAGCATTTT. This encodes CASNRGGTGDQPQHF.

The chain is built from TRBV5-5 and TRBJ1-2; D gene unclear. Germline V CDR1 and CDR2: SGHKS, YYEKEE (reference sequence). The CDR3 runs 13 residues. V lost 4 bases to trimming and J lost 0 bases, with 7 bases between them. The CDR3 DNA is TGTGCCAGCAGCCTCGGGGCTAACTATGGCTACACCTTC. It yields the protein CASSLGANYGYTF.

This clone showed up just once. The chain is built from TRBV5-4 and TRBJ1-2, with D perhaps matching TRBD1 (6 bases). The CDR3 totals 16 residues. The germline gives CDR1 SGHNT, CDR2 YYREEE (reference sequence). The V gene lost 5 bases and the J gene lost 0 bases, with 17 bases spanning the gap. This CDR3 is CASRSGRTEANYGYTF. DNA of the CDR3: TGTGCCAGCAGATCAGGTCGGACAGAAGCTAACTATGGCTACACCTTC. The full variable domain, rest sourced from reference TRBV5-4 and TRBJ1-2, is ETGVTQSPTHLIKTRGQQVTLRCSSQSGHNTVSWYQQALGQGPQFIFQYYREEENGRGNFPPRFSGLQFPNYSSELNVNALELDDSALYLCASRSGRTEANYGYTFGSGTRLTVV.

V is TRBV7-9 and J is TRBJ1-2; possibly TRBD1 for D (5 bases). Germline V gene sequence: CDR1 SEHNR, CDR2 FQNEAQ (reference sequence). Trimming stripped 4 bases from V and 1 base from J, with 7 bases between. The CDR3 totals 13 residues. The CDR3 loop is CASSYDSNYGYTF. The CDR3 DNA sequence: TGTGCCAGCAGCTATGACAGTAACTATGGCTACACCTTC.

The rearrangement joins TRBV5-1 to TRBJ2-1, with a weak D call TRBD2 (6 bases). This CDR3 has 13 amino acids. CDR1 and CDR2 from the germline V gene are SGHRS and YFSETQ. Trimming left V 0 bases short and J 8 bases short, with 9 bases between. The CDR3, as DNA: TGCGCCAGCAGCTTGGGCGGGGCCGATGAGCAGTTCTTC. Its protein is CASSLGGADEQFF.

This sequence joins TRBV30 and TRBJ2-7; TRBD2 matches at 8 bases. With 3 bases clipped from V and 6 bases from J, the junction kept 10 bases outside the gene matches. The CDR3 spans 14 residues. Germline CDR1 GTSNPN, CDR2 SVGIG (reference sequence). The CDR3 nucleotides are TGTGCCTGGAGGATGCCGGGGGGGCGGGCCGAGCAGTACTTC. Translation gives CAWRMPGGRAEQYF. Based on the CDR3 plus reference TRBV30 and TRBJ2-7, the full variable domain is SQTIHQWPATLVQPVGSPLSLECTVEGTSNPNLYWYRQAAGRGLQLLFYSVGIGQISSEVPQNLSASRPQDRQFILSSKKLLLSDSGFYLCAWRMPGGRAEQYFGPGTRLTVT.